This T cell receptor beta chain was sequenced in a study of cytomegalovirus exposure and HLA in healthy donors (dated by TCRdb to about 2017). Regarding the research as a whole: An earlier analysis of approximately 640 of the donors reported about 290 Gb of sequence data and about 100 million unique TCR beta sequences from 150 million to 200 million T cells. An early release covering about 600 HLA-typed donors comprised approximately 290 gigabases of sequencing data and approximately 85 million unique TCR sequences. The genetic ancestry cluster associated with self-reported Caucasian donors included around 76% of the 350 to 500 genotyped donors. The study was designed to test whether signatures of past pathogen exposure could be identified by cataloging public T cell receptors. Using immunosequencing, the study profiled T cell repertoires from about 650 subjects and related those repertoires to cytomegalovirus serostatus. Along with the approximately 670-subject first cohort, a separate validation cohort of over a hundred different subjects was used. To predict cytomegalovirus infection status, the study brought together high-throughput TCR immunosequencing, statistical association of individual TCRs with disease status, and machine learning. In a later analysis, previously published TCR beta repertoires from 666 donors were re-analyzed and high-resolution HLA genotyping was added so that TCR occurrence patterns could be studied. In the later analysis, no new phenotypic data were used to find candidate immune exposures; instead, reliance was placed on TCR beta sequences and their occurrence across donors. In an earlier analysis of 500 to 650 of the donors, high-throughput TCR beta sequencing was used to judge whether each TCR beta V gene segment behaved as functional or pseudogenic. Donor age, sex, ethnicity and CMV serostatus were collected together with the repertoire data. A later genetic analysis took genome-wide SNP genotypes for about 65% of the 666 donors and used that subset as a discovery cohort. All discovery cohort repertoires had been generated on a single sequencing platform. HLA typing included class I and class II loci at four-digit resolution. Typing coverage differed by locus: A, B, C, DRB1 and DQB1 were typed in about 629-630 donors, DQA1 in roughly 510, DPA1 in over 600, and DPB1 in just under 480. Four or five DR-DQ haplotypes were handled as single units for association and clustering because linkage in the cohort was strong. Across around 400 genotyped donors of the cohort, an average of approximately 200,000 unique TCR beta nucleotide sequences per donor were sequenced, and 15% to 20% of those sequences were non-productive.

What the authors observed across the whole study: The cohort was sequenced for TCR beta chains only, and without alpha or paired-chain data the features that could be detected were limited. A later analysis associated 16,951 TCR beta sequences with specific HLA alleles at a false discovery rate of 0.05. In the study, 150 to 200 TCR beta chains were listed as associated with cytomegalovirus. An earlier analysis of around 600 of the donors showed that most TCR beta V segments appeared in productive rearrangements either about 90% or about 30% of the time, which broadly matched IMGT annotations. Because some donors lacked HLA typing at each locus, the association tests relied only on the typed subset. V-gene and J-gene trimming of TCR beta chains was associated with a missense DCLRE1C variant in a later genetic analysis, and the association was replicated in an independent cohort. A later analysis found that TCR association rates varied across HLA loci, with DRB1 alleles showing the most associated TCRs and HLA-C alleles the fewest. The 87-base-pair reads could not distinguish some IMGT-functional V segments, including TRBV6-2 and TRBV6-3, so those segments were excluded. In both the original and validation cohorts, the classifier was reported to diagnose cytomegalovirus status with high specificity and sensitivity. A further reported finding was that TCR beta sequences accurately predicted the HLA-A and HLA-B alleles for most subjects in the first cohort. In a later analysis, HLA-associated TCR beta chains showed more clonal expansion and lower generation probabilities than non-associated chains that were equally common. According to the authors, the approach could potentially be generalized to other disease states and immunological phenotypes. Most TCR sequences were observed very rarely across donors, whereas some public TCRs were present in many individuals. Sequencing depth was assumed to be roughly uniform across donors in the presence/absence analyses, though that assumption may not hold. The earlier analysis of around 600 of the donors excluded roughly 16 rarely observed V segments, including chromosome 9 orphons, because counts were too low. A few of the identified cytomegalovirus-associated TCR beta chains were confirmed in vitro to be specific for cytomegalovirus antigens. Assigning TCR associations to individual alleles was difficult when HLA alleles, especially DR and DQ, strongly co-occurred. CMV serostatus was the only immune exposure information available for the cohort. In a later genetic analysis, fewer N-insertions in productive TCRs were reported among donors in an Asian-associated ancestry cluster than the 666-donor mean. According to a later analysis, parvovirus B19, influenza, CMV and Epstein-Barr virus appeared linked to several top co-occurrence clusters. A cluster of highly shared sequence variants was judged likely to represent a technical artifact of the sequencing pipeline. Correlated functional status among segregating V segments might reflect linkage disequilibrium, but an unknown experimental factor could not be ruled out. According to a later analysis, most CMV-associated TCR beta chains appeared to be HLA-restricted, and the HLA associations seemed to be driven largely by CMV exposure.

V and J lose 4 bases and 4 bases, and a span of 5 bases separates them. CDR1 and CDR2 (MNHEY, SVGAGI) derive from the germline V gene. Including the terminal cysteine and phenylalanine, the CDR3 comprises 12 residues. Of the read, only the CDR3 DNA is kept; its 36 bases are in frame from base 1. The cohort was made up of around 720 healthy bone marrow donors. At the time of sampling, all cohort members were nominally healthy, though unrecorded immune exposures were likely present. The donor was CMV seropositive and belonged to the group of over 250 seropositive cohort members. A peripheral blood sample was provided by each donor, and peripheral blood mononuclear cells were used for TCR beta sequencing. The Qiagen DNeasy Blood Extraction Kit was used to extract genomic DNA from the blood cell samples. With respect to this clone: It lacks a known antigen. Base qualities are not at hand, and no much larger clone is one base apart.

The library was generated by the immunoSEQ multiplex PCR assay. The multiplex PCR relied on a mix of 60 forward primers for TCR Vbeta segments and 13 reverse primers for TCR Jbeta segments. The CDR3 region of rearranged TCR beta genes was amplified from genomic DNA by a multiplex PCR assay. The Illumina HiSeq System was used to sequence the amplified TCR beta libraries as 87-base-pair reads. Turning to the authors' computational methods: Across the 666 repertoires, a later analysis counted 75 million to 90 million unique TCR beta chains, some 11 million of which were shared by at least two donors. A nearest-neighbor algorithm error-corrected the raw reads and collapsed the reads into unique sequences, merging closely related sequences to remove PCR and sequencing errors. V, D and J gene segments were assigned by aligning CDR3 sequences to IMGT reference sequences. For a sequence to be retained, a match of at least six nucleotides to both a V gene segment and a J gene segment was required. A rearrangement counted as productive if the CDR3 had no stop codons and remained in frame with V and J, and every other rearrangement counted as non-productive. CDR3 was defined according to IMGT convention as the region running from the second conserved V-encoded cysteine to the conserved J-encoded phenylalanine. The earlier analysis of 587 of the donors excluded any sequence lacking an unambiguous match to a single V gene segment. In an earlier analysis of 587 of the donors, V segments were called functional above 56.7% productive rearrangements and were called segregating when the between-donor standard deviation exceeded 5%. A statistical classification framework was built to diagnose cytomegalovirus status from the catalog of TCR beta chain sequences. In a later analysis, V and J genes were assigned by comparing TCR nucleotide sequences against IMGT/GENE-DB human TR gene sequences. The TCRdist pipeline was used in a later analysis to assign CDR3 sequences and most-parsimonious VDJ recombination scenarios. In a later analysis, each TCR beta chain was defined by its CDR3 amino acid sequence together with its V-gene family, and reads without a unique V-gene family were excluded. To address suspected cross-contamination and a sequencing artifact, a later analysis removed a few hundred highly shared, low-generation-probability nucleotide sequences. A later analysis calculated a clonal expansion index for each public chain from normalized within-repertoire ranks of inferred template counts. In a later analysis, generation probabilities were computed using a VDJ recombination model fitted to out-of-frame rearrangements, and the results were checked against IGoR. In a later analysis, TCR-TCR, TCR-HLA and TCR-CMV co-occurrence was scored with hypergeometric tests, and a repertoire-size bias correction was applied to TCR pairs. In a later analysis, false discovery rates were estimated by permuting HLA or CMV assignments 20 times. In a later analysis, co-occurring TCRs were grouped using DBSCAN, and TCRdist sequence similarity was added for clustering within HLA-allele-positive subsets. Repertoires with fewer than 30,000 or more than 120,000 public chains were left out of co-occurrence clustering, as were about 5 repertoires with anomalous nucleotide sharing. In TCRdb, the immuneACCESS table is reduced to in-frame sequences with V and J assigned. These tables do not hold every clone; where another copy was compared, an unresolved V gene accounts for under half, and the others remain unexplained. V and J calls and clone size are as listed in that table; D and trimming were resolved from the DNA. Here the sample has about 160,000 clones; approximately 85% occur a single time. 9.5% to 12% of the sample goes to the ten largest clones.

The sequence was collected from a man aged 50 to 60 in good health and CMV-seropositive. The chain is encoded by TRBV6-5 joined to TRBJ2-1; TRBD2 could be the D gene, as 5 bases match. Sequencing was done on a sample of PBMCs. At the DNA level, the sequence is TGTGCCAGCAGTTCGGGATACAATGAGCAGTTCTTC. This yields the protein CASSSGYNEQFF.